The 16 T cell receptor beta chains below all came from one sample that was sequenced in a study of T-cell memory formation after mild COVID-19. TCRdb used MiXCR to reprocess the 5' RACE reads, holding one entry per CDR3 protein. The sample consists of tens of thousands of distinct CDR3 sequences, approximately 15% of them appearing once. The source material was PBMCs or a T cell subset sorted from them (not recorded which). The receptors stem from an adult woman who had mild COVID-19 (a few samples of this study predate the infection). Cell type and time point are not known.

This clonotype has a handful of counts. The chain combines TRBV12-3 or TRBV12-4 with TRBJ2-6; D possibly matches TRBD1 or TRBD2 (6 bases each). This CDR3 contains 19 residues. Trimming took off 6 bases at V and 1 base at J, with 22 bases between the two ends. The CDR3 region has the DNA TGTGCCAGCAGCTCAGTGAACAGGGAGGTAGGGTCTGGGGCCAACGTCCTGACTTTC. Translated: CASSSVNREVGSGANVLTF.

The chain carries TRBV4-2 and TRBJ2-3, with D perhaps matching TRBD2 (6 bases). The CDR3 covers 16 residues. V was cut by 0 bases and J by 4 bases, with 14 bases left in between. The germline V gene has CDR1 LGHNA and CDR2 YNFKEQ. The chain's CDR3 is CASSQDIGTSPDTQYF. CDR3 nucleotide sequence: TGTGCCAGCAGCCAAGATATAGGTACTAGCCCAGATACGCAGTATTTT.

This clonotype was detected a few times. This chain uses TRBV7-9 with TRBJ2-1; D is unclear. The CDR3 loop spans 13 amino acids. V was clipped by 7 bases and J by 2 bases, with 9 bases between them. Germline lookup yields CDR1 SEHNR and CDR2 FQNEAQ (reference sequence). CDR3 residues: CASTHITYNEQFF. CDR3 nucleotides: TGTGCCAGCACCCACATAACCTACAATGAGCAGTTCTTC.

This clonotype was seen a few times. V and J are TRBV3-1 and TRBJ2-1, with D possibly called TRBD1 or TRBD2 (6 bases each). V shed 1 base and J shed 7 bases, with 17 bases lying between them. CDR3 length equals 16 residues. Germline V gene sequence: CDR1 LGHDT, CDR2 YNNKEL (reference sequence). The CDR3 sequence is CASSQGVRGRLNEQFF. The CDR3 coding sequence is TGTGCCAGCAGCCAAGGCGTTAGGGGGAGGTTGAATGAGCAGTTCTTC.

This clonotype was seen only a few times. The chain combines TRBV5-1 with TRBJ2-7, with 7 bases lining up with TRBD2. The germline gives CDR1 SGHRS, CDR2 YFSETQ. CDR3 length: 16 amino acids. V was clipped by 4 bases and J by 2 bases; unmatched bases: 12. DNA of the CDR3: TGCGCCAGCAGCCTAGGACTAGGAACCTCCACCTACGAGCAGTACTTC. It encodes CASSLGLGTSTYEQYF.

This clonotype was seen only a few times. The V and J genes are TRBV7-9 and TRBJ2-1; 12 nucleotides agree with TRBD2. The CDR3 is 16 residues long. The germline V gene encodes CDR1 SEHNR and CDR2 FQNEAQ (reference sequence). Unmatched junction bases numbered 6, after V lost 1 base and J lost 8 bases. This CDR3 reads CASSLGLAGVSDEQFF. The CDR3 DNA reads TGTGCCAGCAGCTTAGGACTAGCGGGAGTTAGCGATGAGCAGTTCTTC.

This clonotype occurred a few times. V and J are TRBV27 and TRBJ2-7; D unresolved. The CDR3 contains 13 residues. The V end was cut by 6 bases, the J end by 2 bases, with 11 bases between. Germline V gene sequence: CDR1 MNHEY, CDR2 SMNVEV (reference sequence). CDR3 in DNA: TGTGCCAGCAGCGGTGGGATGGCCTACGAGCAGTACTTC. Its protein product is CASSGGMAYEQYF.

This clonotype occurred many times. The chain couples TRBV20-1 to TRBJ2-4; no clear D gene. V was cut by 3 bases and J by 2 bases, with 8 bases left in between. Germline V gene sequence: CDR1 DFQATT, CDR2 SNEGSKA (reference sequence). CDR3 size: 13 residues. CDR3 region: CSARAATKNIQYF. The CDR3 DNA sequence: TGCAGTGCTAGGGCGGCGACCAAAAACATTCAGTACTTC.

This clonotype was observed a handful of times. The gene calls are TRBV6-6 and TRBJ2-7; D not resolved. This CDR3 is built from 18 residues. Per the germline V gene, CDR1 is MNHNY and CDR2 is SVGAGI (reference sequence). The V end lost 0 bases, the J end lost 2 bases, and 20 bases lay between the germline ends. The CDR3 sequence is CASSYSPRSREGPYEQYF. The CDR3 coding sequence is TGTGCCAGCAGTTACTCACCTCGTTCAAGGGAAGGTCCCTACGAGCAGTACTTC.

This clonotype was counted only a few times. J is TRBJ2-7 and V is TRBV4-1; 12 bases are shared with TRBD2. The CDR3 spans 18 residues. J was trimmed by 0 bases and V by 4 bases; bases with no gene match: 10. Germline loops: CDR1 MGHRA, CDR2 YSYEKL. The CDR3 loop reads CASSPITSGGSSSYEQYF. CDR3 nucleotide sequence: TGCGCCAGCAGCCCCATAACTAGCGGGGGGTCTTCCTCCTACGAGCAGTACTTC.

This clonotype was seen a few times. J is TRBJ1-1 and V is TRBV5-1; D may be TRBD1 (5 bases). The CDR3 covers 13 residues. Per the germline V gene, CDR1 is SGHRS and CDR2 is YFSETQ. Trimming removed 0 bases at V and 11 bases at J, with 14 bases between. The CDR3 region has the DNA TGCGCCAGCAGCTTGGCCGGGGGGTTGGTCGCTTTCTTT. Amino acids: CASSLAGGLVAFF.

This clonotype came up a few times. V usage is TRBV6-6 and J usage is TRBJ2-2, with D possibly TRBD2 on 5 matching bases. This CDR3 has 18 residues. The V end lost 7 bases, the J end lost 6 bases, and 27 bases lay between the germline ends. CDR1 and CDR2 from the germline V gene are MNHNY and SVGAGI (reference sequence). The CDR3 loop reads CASTSLRADPPPPGELFF. DNA for the CDR3: TGTGCCAGCACGTCCCTCCGAGCGGATCCCCCACCACCCGGGGAGCTGTTTTTT.

This sequence joins TRBV15 and TRBJ1-5; tentatively, D is TRBD1 (5 bases). Germline-derived CDR1 and CDR2 are LNHNV and YYDKDF (reference sequence). Trimming cost V 5 bases and J 2 bases, with 16 bases left between them. The CDR3 spans 16 residues. CDR3 amino acids: CATSERAWGGNQPQHF. The CDR3 DNA reads TGTGCCACCAGCGAGCGAGCTTGGGGGGGCAATCAGCCCCAGCATTTT.

This clonotype has a handful of counts. The chain combines TRBV7-8 with TRBJ2-7; D is ambiguous. Trimming removed 3 bases at V and 2 bases at J, with 11 bases between. This CDR3 has 14 residues. The V gene's germline CDR1 is SGHVS and CDR2 FQNEAQ. CDR3 amino acids: CASSFQQITYEQYF. In nucleotides, the CDR3 is TGTGCCAGCAGCTTTCAACAGATAACCTACGAGCAGTACTTC.

This clonotype has only a few counts. V and J are TRBV9 and TRBJ2-3, with 10 bases lining up with TRBD2. Germline V gene lookup returns CDR1 SGDLS and CDR2 YYNGEE. V lost 4 bases and J lost 0; bases outside the gene matches: 17. The CDR3 extends over 20 amino acids. CDR3 nucleotides: TGTGCCAGCAGCCCCTTTTGGGGTCTAGCGGGGGCCACTAGCACAGATACGCAGTATTTT. Translating it yields CASSPFWGLAGATSTDTQYF.

The chain employs TRBV7-9 and TRBJ2-7, with D unclear. CDR3 length: 13 amino acids. Trimming took 2 bases from V and 3 from J, leaving 8 bases between them. Germline CDR1 is SEHNR and CDR2 is FQNEAQ (reference sequence). The CDR3 loop is CASSLNRIYEQYF. The CDR3 region has the DNA TGTGCCAGCAGCTTAAACAGAATCTACGAGCAGTACTTC.